This TCR beta chain originates from a study of T cell responses to AZD1222 COVID-19 vaccine. Study findings and constraints: There were mostly white British donors and more females than males, and clonal diversity was possibly underestimated.

Notes on this clone: What it binds is unknown.

Profiled with immunoSEQ multiplex PCR; TCRdb holds only in-frame clones, not every one. The profile covers about 82,000 clones, with 90% appearing a single time and 5.2% taken by the ten largest. CDR3 length equals 14 residues. The germline V gene encodes CDR1 SGDLS and CDR2 YYNGEE. V dropped 0 bases and J dropped 2 bases, with 8 bases sitting between them. The sequencing here drew on peripheral blood, taken on day 0 of AZD1222 vaccination. The sequence came from an adult in good health. The rearrangement uses TRBV9 and TRBJ1-2; D is unclear. The CDR3 here is CASSVEEANYGYTF. The CDR3, as DNA: TGTGCCAGCAGCGTAGAAGAAGCCAACTATGGCTACACCTTC.